The present T cell receptor beta chain was sequenced within a study of a mutant IDH1 vaccine in newly diagnosed glioma (dated by TCRdb to the early 2020s). For the study in its entirety: Patients were given eight vaccinations, in weeks 1, 3, 5, 7, 11, 15, 19 and 23, which matched visits V03 through V10. For exploratory analyses, longitudinal TCRB deep sequencing was carried out in about two dozen treated patients wherever samples were available. Prior to enrollment, standard therapy consisting of radiotherapy alone, temozolomide alone, or radiochemotherapy with temozolomide had been administered to patients, with the combination being received by most patients. Peripheral blood samples were drawn at six visits, namely V03 (baseline), V05, V07, V10, V12 and V13. Vaccination started 4-6 weeks after radiotherapy alone, or was given together with temozolomide cycles in the groups whose treatment included chemotherapy. The 30 to 40 treated patients were roughly 62% male and around 40% female, with a mean age of approximately 40 years.

Overall results and qualifications from the work: Selection of PBMC samples for TCRB deep sequencing was based on availability. According to the authors, sample limitations meant that analyses of patient blood samples could not be reproduced. Immune responses induced by the vaccine were seen in around 94% of patients across multiple MHC alleles. Changes in the top peripheral T cell clonotypes picked up by TCRB sequencing did not appear to be linked to pseudoprogression.

The sample's time point label is to be understood as: week 11, during vaccination. Every vaccine dose consisted of 300 ug of a 20-mer mutant IDH1 peptide in Montanide, administered subcutaneously together with topical imiquimod. The donors had newly diagnosed IDH1-mutant astrocytomas of WHO grade 3 or 4 that showed loss of nuclear ATRX. The samples were drawn from NOA16, a multicentre, single-arm, open-label phase I trial in Germany that tested a mutant IDH1 peptide vaccine in humans for the first time. Genomic DNA for TCRB sequencing was extracted from EDTA blood using the DNeasy Blood and Tissue Kit. Library preparation employed the immunoSEQ multiplex PCR assay. Rearranged TCR beta chain sequences were amplified using the hsTCRB Kit according to the manufacturer's protocol. Sequencing of TCRB libraries was carried out on an Illumina MiSeq. Concerning the study's data processing: Demultiplexing, trimming and gene mapping were performed with the kit vendor's proprietary platform. The source is immuneACCESS, and TCRdb retained only in-frame sequences with V and J called. Part of the clones is not carried over; for the studies checked, unresolved V genes explain less than half of this, and the remainder is unexplained. V and J calls and clone size are given by that table; D and trimming were obtained from the DNA. This sample holds 60,000 to 75,000 clones; around 80% were observed only once. 3.5% to 4.5% of the sample is taken by the ten largest.

V ends up 3 bases short and J 2 bases short, with an unmatched junction base count of 4. CDR1 is given as SEHNR and CDR2 as FQNEAQ, both from the germline V gene (reference sequence). From the cysteine up to the phenylalanine, the CDR3 has a length of 16 residues. Only the CDR3 DNA stays, 48 bases, in frame from base 1. Turning to this clone: Its antigen remains unidentified. No much larger clone exists at a distance of one base, and base qualities are not known.

This TCR was recovered from a man aged 25 to 40 with glioma. The sequence links TRBV7-9 to TRBJ2-1; TRBD2 aligns with 10 central bases. This specimen was PBMCs, taken from a glioma patient whose treatment included an IDH1 peptide vaccine. The CDR3 protein sequence reads: CASSFQAGGPYNEQFF. The DNA reads as follows: TGTGCCAGCAGCTTCCAAGCGGGAGGGCCCTACAATGAGCAGTTCTTC. Full variable domain (CDR3 extended with the reference TRBV7-9 and TRBJ2-1 proteins): DTGVSQNPRHKITKRGQNVTFRCDPISEHNRLYWYRQTLGQGPEFLTYFQNEAQLEKSRLLSDRFSAERPKGSFSTLEIQRTEQGDSAMYLCASSFQAGGPYNEQFFGPGTRLTVL.